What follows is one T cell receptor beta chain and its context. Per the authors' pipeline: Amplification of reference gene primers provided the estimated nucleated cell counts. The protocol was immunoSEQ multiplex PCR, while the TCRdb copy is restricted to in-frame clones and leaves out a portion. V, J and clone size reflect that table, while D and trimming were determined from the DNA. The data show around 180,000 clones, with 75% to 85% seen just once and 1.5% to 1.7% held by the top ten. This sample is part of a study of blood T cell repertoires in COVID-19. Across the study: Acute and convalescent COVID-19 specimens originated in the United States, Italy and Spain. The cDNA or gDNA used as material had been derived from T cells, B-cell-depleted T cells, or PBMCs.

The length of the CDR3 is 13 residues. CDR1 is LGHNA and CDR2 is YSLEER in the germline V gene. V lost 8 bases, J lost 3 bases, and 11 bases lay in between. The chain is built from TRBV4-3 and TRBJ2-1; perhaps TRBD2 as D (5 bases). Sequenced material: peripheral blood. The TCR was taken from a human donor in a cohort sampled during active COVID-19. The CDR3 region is CASSRDDYNEQFF. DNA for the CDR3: TGCGCCAGCTCGAGGGATGACTACAATGAGCAGTTCTTC.